What follows is one TCR beta chain and its context. Read data end 3 residues before the CDR3 end; the end is taken from the germline J gene. Only in-frame clones appear in the TCRdb table, and some are missing; sequencing was by immunoSEQ multiplex PCR. The sample totals 12,000 to 15,000 clones. This sample is part of a study of Tregs in tolerant kidney transplant recipients. Trimming took off 4 bases at V and 4 bases at J, with 10 bases between the two ends. The length of the CDR3 is 13 residues. Germline V gives CDR1 LNHDA, CDR2 SQIVND (reference sequence). Recipients received nonmyeloablative bone marrow transplants from related graft donors, with transient mixed chimerism.

This TCR came from a human patient who received a combined kidney and bone marrow transplant. T cells may partly derive from the graft donor. The material sequenced was CD4+ T cells from blood (PBMCs), taken 12 months after the transplant. This chain connects TRBV19 to TRBJ2-5, with D perhaps matching TRBD2 (6 bases). The CDR3 region is CASSTSGVETQYF. CDR3 DNA (partial): TGTGCCAGTAGTACCTCGGGGGTAGAGACC.